This T cell receptor (beta chain) was retrieved from a study of beta chain features in type 1 diabetes. In its sample, this clone was seen a few times. The antigen is unknown. Via CD45RO/CCR7/CD25/CD127/CD95/CD27, cells of the CD4+ naive, central memory, regulatory and stem cell-like memory subsets were sorted. Study conclusions and caveats: All four CD4+ subsets from Type 1 diabetes patients carried moderately but significantly shorter TCRB CDR3s.

Of the isolated RNA, all was reverse transcribed, and so the sequenced material was expressed TCRB transcripts. Sequencing was performed with immunoSEQ multiplex PCR; in TCRdb, only in-frame clones are kept and a portion is missing. The sample has about 140,000 clones; about 9.7% are singletons. The CDR3 covers 19 residues. The germline V gene has CDR1 MGHRA and CDR2 YSYEKL. The germline V and J ends were trimmed by 3 bases and 0 bases, with 24 bases remaining between them. The gene calls are TRBV4-1 and TRBJ2-7; D possibly corresponds to TRBD2 (7 bases). The source of this sequence is a woman in her forties in good health. The source material was central memory CD4+ T cells from blood. The CDR3 DNA reads as TGCGCCAGCAGCCATTCCCGGGGGGAGGGGGGACTCCTCTCCTACGAGCAGTACTTC. As protein: CASSHSRGEGGLLSYEQYF.